These 7 T cell receptor beta chains were all obtained from the same sample, sequenced in a study of CD8 T cells in ankylosing spondylitis (dated by TCRdb to the late 2010s). The library was made by 5' RACE. Sequenced on an Illumina HiSeq 2500. TCRdb ran its own pipeline on the public reads, namely fastp trimming at Q25 and MiXCR clone calling, and kept in-frame beta chains. Duplicate CDR3 protein sequences are folded into a single record with the most common DNA and genes. Recorded for this sample are tens of thousands of distinct CDR3 sequences; around 30% of them occurred a single time. The top ten clones comprise around three fifths of the sample. Sample: blood, either unsorted or a sorted T cell fraction (not recorded which). The receptors shown here come from a male donor with ankylosing spondylitis or in good health (not recorded which).

The chain has TRBV5-1 and TRBJ1-1, with 11 bases that match TRBD1. There are 13 residues in the CDR3. With V trimmed by 3 bases and J by 10 bases, 5 bases remained unmatched. Germline CDR1 and CDR2: SGHRS and YFSETQ. The CDR3 spells CASSWDRGEGAFF. Here the CDR3 DNA reads TGCGCCAGCAGCTGGGACAGGGGGGAGGGAGCTTTCTTT.

This clonotype was seen at least ten times. This chain uses TRBV20-1 with TRBJ1-1, with no clear D. This CDR3 contains 13 residues. Germline-derived CDR1 and CDR2 are DFQATT and SNEGSKA (reference sequence). Trimming stripped 1 base from V and 1 base from J, with 7 bases between. In DNA form, the CDR3 reads TGCAGTGCTAGAGCCCGATCGAACACTGAAGCTTTCTTT. Translated, it gives CSARARSNTEAFF.

This clonotype has more than one count but fewer than ten. V and J are TRBV4-2 and TRBJ2-5, with D perhaps TRBD2 (5 bases). V was trimmed by 0 bases and J by 4 bases, leaving 9 bases between them. The CDR3 extends over 14 amino acids. Germline V CDR1 and CDR2: LGHNA, YNFKEQ. CDR3 sequence: CASSQETSGETQYF. The CDR3 nucleotides are TGTGCCAGCAGCCAAGAAACCAGCGGAGAGACCCAGTACTTC.

The chain combines TRBV27 with TRBJ2-3; 7 bases line up with TRBD2. CDR1 and CDR2 (germline): MNHEY, SMNVEV (reference sequence). This CDR3 region has 16 residues. With V trimmed by 4 bases and J by 6 bases, 13 bases remained unmatched. CDR3 loop: CASSYFGGGPSDTQYF. CDR3 in DNA: TGTGCCAGCAGTTATTTCGGGGGAGGGCCCTCCGATACGCAGTATTTT.

This clonotype was seen a handful of times. The V and J genes are TRBV12-3 or TRBV12-4 and TRBJ1-2, with TRBD1 matching over 9 bases. This CDR3 has 13 residues. The V and J ends lost 6 bases and 5 bases, in that order; junction bases with no gene match: 4. CDR3 amino acids: CASSPDRGYGYTF. The CDR3 DNA sequence: TGTGCCAGCAGCCCTGACAGGGGGTATGGCTACACCTTC.

This clonotype was seen more than once but under ten times. The J gene is TRBJ2-1, the V gene TRBV5-1; TRBD2 matches 8 bases. The CDR3 sequence is 15 residues long. V was clipped by 2 bases and J by 2 bases; unmatched bases: 3. The germline CDR1 and CDR2 sequences are SGHRS and YFSETQ. In DNA form, the CDR3 reads TGCGCCAGCAGCTTAACTAGCGGCCCCTACAATGAGCAGTTCTTC. Translation: CASSLTSGPYNEQFF.

The rearrangement links TRBV5-6 to TRBJ2-2; D gene uncertain. V was trimmed by 2 bases and J by 5 bases, leaving 4 bases between them. This CDR3 is built from 12 residues. Germline V gives CDR1 SGHDT, CDR2 YYEEEE. The DNA of the CDR3 is TGTGCCAGCAGCTTATCAACCGGGGAGCTGTTTTTT. Its translation is CASSLSTGELFF.